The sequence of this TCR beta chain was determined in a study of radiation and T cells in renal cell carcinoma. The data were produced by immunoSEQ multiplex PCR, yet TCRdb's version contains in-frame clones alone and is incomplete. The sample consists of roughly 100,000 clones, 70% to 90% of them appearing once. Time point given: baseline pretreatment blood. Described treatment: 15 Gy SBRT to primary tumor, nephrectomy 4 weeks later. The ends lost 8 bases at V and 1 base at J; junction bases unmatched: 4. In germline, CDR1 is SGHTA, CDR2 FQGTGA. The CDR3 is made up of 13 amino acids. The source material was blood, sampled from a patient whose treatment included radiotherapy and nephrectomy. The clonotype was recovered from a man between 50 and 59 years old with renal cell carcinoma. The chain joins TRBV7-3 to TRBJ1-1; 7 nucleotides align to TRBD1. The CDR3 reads CASQTGPNTEAFF. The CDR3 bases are TGTGCCAGCCAGACAGGGCCGAACACTGAAGCTTTCTTT.